The 29 T cell receptor beta chains presented below share a single source sample, sequenced in a study of CD8+CD57+ T cells in acquired aplastic anemia. TCR beta VDJ and CDR3 profiles were obtained from a genomic DNA template. TCRdb reprocessed the reads via MiXCR and lists one record per CDR3 protein. The sample has a few hundred thousand distinct CDR3 sequences, 45% to 65% seen once. Material: sorted CD4+, CD8+, or CD8+CD57+ T cells (not recorded which) from PBMCs. The receptors derive from a human donor with severe aplastic anemia or a healthy control (not recorded which).

CDR3 protein: CASSPLATYEQYF. DNA for the CDR3: TGTGCCAGCAGCCCCCTAGCAACCTACGAGCAGTACTTC. V usage is TRBV7-9 and J usage is TRBJ2-7, with D perhaps TRBD2 (5 bases). This CDR3 region has 13 residues. Germline CDR1 and CDR2: SEHNR and FQNEAQ (reference sequence). V lost 5 bases to trimming and J lost 2 bases, with 10 bases between them.

The table lists this clonotype with many counts. This chain connects TRBV20-1 to TRBJ2-3; TRBD2 aligns across 9 bases. The V gene's germline CDR1 is DFQATT and CDR2 SNEGSKA (reference sequence). The junction had 7 bases not matched to a gene; V was cut back by 6 bases and J by 3 bases. The CDR3 spans 14 residues. The CDR3 protein is CSAASGLATDTQYF. CDR3 in DNA: TGCAGTGCGGCCTCGGGACTAGCAACAGATACGCAGTATTTT.

This sequence joins TRBV12-3 or TRBV12-4 and TRBJ2-5; 8 nucleotides match TRBD1. V was pared by 4 bases and J by 2 bases, with 6 bases of the junction left unmatched. The CDR3 is made up of 15 amino acids. CDR3 sequence reads: CASSYSDRGQETQYF. In DNA form, the CDR3 reads TGTGCCAGCAGTTACTCCGACAGGGGACAAGAGACCCAGTACTTC.

This clonotype has just a few counts. The V gene is TRBV6-1, the J gene TRBJ1-5; D is possibly TRBD1 (6 bases). The germline CDR1 and CDR2 sequences are MNHNS and SASEGT. The CDR3 sequence is 16 residues long. Trimming took 4 bases from V and 4 from J, leaving 17 bases between them. For the CDR3, the DNA is TGTGCCAGCAGTGCCTTTACCACAGGGAGGAATCAGCCCCAGCATTTT. Amino acids: CASSAFTTGRNQPQHF.

This clonotype has a count of ten or more. V gene TRBV11-2 combines with J gene TRBJ2-3; 9 nucleotides line up with TRBD2. Germline lookup yields CDR1 SGHAT and CDR2 FQNNGV. The CDR3 has 17 residues. Trimming at V came to 1 base and at J to 2 bases, leaving 7 bases not matched to a gene. In nucleotides, the CDR3 is TGTGCCAGCAGCTTAGGGCGGGGGGGCCCATCCACAGATACGCAGTATTTT. Translated, it gives CASSLGRGGPSTDTQYF. The entire variable domain, with the rest obtained from reference TRBV11-2 and TRBJ2-3, is as follows: EAGVAQSPRYKIIEKRQSVAFWCNPISGHATLYWYQQILGQGPKLLIQFQNNGVVDDSQLPKDRFSAERLKGVDSTLKIQPAKLEDSAVYLCASSLGRGGPSTDTQYFGPGTRLTVL.

The sample holds many counts of this clonotype. A junction boundary mismatches the germline segment, possibly from a read error. This chain uses TRBV29-1 with TRBJ2-7, with a weak D call TRBD1 (5 bases). This CDR3 spans 15 amino acids. Looked up from germline, CDR1 is SQVTM and CDR2 is ANQGSEA. As DNA, the CDR3 is TGCAGCGTTGTGTTCCCTCCAGGGTCCTCCAACGAGCAGTACTTC. This encodes CSVVFPPGSSNEQYF.

In its sample, this clonotype was seen a few times. This chain connects TRBV27 to TRBJ2-2; D tentatively fits TRBD1 or TRBD2 (5 bases each). V lost 4 bases to trimming and J lost 5 bases, with 14 bases between them. Looked up from germline, CDR1 is MNHEY and CDR2 is SMNVEV (reference sequence). This CDR3 contains 15 residues. CDR3 amino acids: CASSSRAWGTGELFF. The CDR3 DNA reads as TGTGCCAGCAGTTCCCGGGCCTGGGGGACCGGGGAGCTGTTTTTT.

This clonotype was recorded many times. This chain links TRBV10-3 with TRBJ1-6, with unresolved D. Deletions cut 0 bases from V and 14 bases from J, with 11 bases between. From germline, CDR1 is ENHRY and CDR2 SYGVKD. The CDR3 has 13 residues. CDR3 in DNA: TGTGCCATCAGTGAGTCGACCCCGGCGGCCCTCCACTTT. Encoded protein: CAISESTPAALHF.

Ten or more counts support this clonotype. The J gene is TRBJ1-2, the V gene TRBV9, with 9 bases lining up with TRBD1. The CDR3 totals 15 residues. Germline loops: CDR1 SGDLS, CDR2 YYNGEE. V shed 0 bases and J 6 bases; nucleotides not matched to a gene: 6. The CDR3 sequence: CASSVGSGQGNGYTF. The CDR3 DNA reads as TGTGCCAGCAGCGTAGGAAGCGGACAGGGGAATGGCTACACCTTC. The whole variable domain, filled in from reference TRBV9 and TRBJ1-2, reads DSGVTQTPKHLITATGQRVTLRCSPRSGDLSVYWYQQSLDQGLQFLIQYYNGEERAKGNILERFSAQQFPDLHSELNLSSLELGDSALYFCASSVGSGQGNGYTFGSGTRLTVV.

This clonotype was picked up a small number of times. The chain uses TRBV7-8 and TRBJ2-7, with TRBD1 as a possible D gene (6 bases). The V end lost 5 bases, the J end lost 7 bases, and 9 bases lay between the germline ends. The CDR3 contains 11 residues. Germline V gene lookup returns CDR1 SGHVS and CDR2 FQNEAQ. In DNA, the CDR3 is TGTGCCAGCAGCCGTGGGACAGAGCAGTACTTC. This codes for CASSRGTEQYF. Complete variable domain (other parts from reference TRBV7-8 and TRBJ2-7): GAGVSQSPRYKVAKRGQDVALRCDPISGHVSLFWYQQALGQGPEFLTYFQNEAQLDKSGLPSDRFFAERPEGSVSTLKIQRTQQEDSAVYLCASSRGTEQYFGPGTRLTVT.

The gene calls are TRBV29-1 and TRBJ2-7; D is ambiguous. The CDR3 contains 14 residues. Trimming removed 6 bases at V and 0 bases at J, with 15 bases between. CDR1 and CDR2 (germline): SQVTM, ANQGSEA. The CDR3 here is CSVVQINPSYEQYF. The CDR3 DNA reads TGCAGCGTCGTACAGATCAACCCCTCCTACGAGCAGTACTTC.

The rearrangement joins TRBV7-2 to TRBJ1-2; 7 bases map to TRBD1. Germline CDR1 reads SGHTA; CDR2 reads FQGNSA. This CDR3 has 13 residues. Losses at the gene ends were 0 bases for V and 10 bases for J; bases not matched to a gene: 5. This CDR3 reads CASSLAEGADYTF. Here the CDR3 DNA reads TGTGCCAGCAGCTTAGCTGAGGGGGCGGACTACACCTTC. Combining the CDR3 with reference TRBV7-2 and TRBJ1-2 gives the whole variable domain GAGVSQSPSNKVTEKGKDVELRCDPISGHTALYWYRQSLGQGLEFLIYFQGNSAPDKSGLPSDRFSAERTGGSVSTLTIQRTQQEDSAVYLCASSLAEGADYTFGSGTRLTVV.

About this clonotype: A much bigger clone sits one base away, suggesting this may be a read error. The conserved phenylalanine or tryptophan is not found at the CDR3 terminus, so this likely reflects a read error. The chain uses TRBV4-2 and TRBJ2-5, with TRBD2 identical over 9 bases. This CDR3 comprises 16 residues. J was trimmed by 5 bases and V by 1 base; bases with no gene match: 8. The germline gives CDR1 LGHNA, CDR2 YNFKEQ. As DNA, the CDR3 is TGTGCCAGCAGCCAAGCTCCGCTAGCGGGGCGGGAGACCCAGTACCTC. Its protein product is CASSQAPLAGRETQYL.

This chain connects TRBV5-6 to TRBJ2-2; D remains ambiguous. CDR1 and CDR2 (germline): SGHDT, YYEEEE. The germline V and J ends were trimmed by 5 bases and 1 base, with 9 bases remaining between them. This CDR3 region has 14 residues. CDR3 in DNA: TGTGCCAGCAGTCTTGTGGAGAACACCGGGGAGCTGTTTTTT. It is translated as CASSLVENTGELFF.

The rearrangement uses TRBV5-4 and TRBJ2-1, with 8 bases that match TRBD2. The V gene's germline CDR1 is SGHNT and CDR2 YYREEE (reference sequence). V lost 0 bases and J lost 3; bases outside the gene matches: 2. The CDR3 has 15 amino acids. The CDR3 DNA reads as TGTGCCAGCAGCTTGGTTAGCGGGATCTACAATGAGCAGTTCTTC. It is translated as CASSLVSGIYNEQFF.

J is TRBJ1-1 and V is TRBV7-2; a possible D gene is TRBD1 (5 bases). CDR1 and CDR2 from the germline V gene are SGHTA and FQGNSA. CDR3 length: 16 amino acids. Trimming left V 3 bases short and J 4 bases short, with 18 bases between. CDR3 in DNA: TGTGCCAGCAGCTTCGCCCCTCAAGGGGTGGGCACTGAAGCTTTCTTT. Amino acid sequence: CASSFAPQGVGTEAFF.

The J gene is TRBJ1-2, the V gene TRBV29-1; TRBD1 matches at 9 bases. The J segment lost 7 bases and the V segment lost 1 base, leaving 13 bases of the junction unmatched. Germline CDR1 SQVTM, CDR2 ANQGSEA. The CDR3 runs to 16 residues. DNA for the CDR3: TGCAGCGTTGAAGGAGTTCGGGGACAGGGTGTGCGTGGCTACACCTTC. The encoded protein is CSVEGVRGQGVRGYTF.

The chain has TRBV7-2 and TRBJ2-7; TRBD2 is a possible D gene (6 bases). Looked up from germline, CDR1 is SGHTA and CDR2 is FQGNSA. Trimming shortened V by 2 bases and J by 1 base, and 9 bases separated the two germline ends. The CDR3 sequence is 14 residues long. The CDR3 coding sequence is TGTGCCAGCAGCTTAAGGCGGGAATCCTACGAGCAGTACTTC. Its protein is CASSLRRESYEQYF. Based on the CDR3 plus reference TRBV7-2 and TRBJ2-7, the full variable domain is GAGVSQSPSNKVTEKGKDVELRCDPISGHTALYWYRQSLGQGLEFLIYFQGNSAPDKSGLPSDRFSAERTGGSVSTLTIQRTQQEDSAVYLCASSLRRESYEQYFGPGTRLTVT.

The rearrangement links TRBV10-3 to TRBJ2-7; D not resolved. The CDR3 sequence is 15 residues long. Germline CDR1 is ENHRY and CDR2 is SYGVKD. Trimming took off 0 bases at V and 7 bases at J, with 16 bases between the two ends. CDR3 nucleotides: TGTGCCATCAGTGAGTCGTCTGCTGGAACTCGGGAGCAGTACTTC. The encoded protein is CAISESSAGTREQYF.

As concerns this clonotype: One end of the junction does not line up with germline, which may come from a read error. CDR3 residues: CASSSKTDRGF. CDR3 nucleotides: TGTGCCAGCAGCTCCAAAACCGACAGGGGCTTC. The chain links TRBV28 to TRBJ2-7, with TRBD1 matching over 8 bases. The CDR3 is 11 residues long. Germline loops: CDR1 MDHEN, CDR2 SYDVKM.

The rearrangement links TRBV19 to TRBJ2-7, with TRBD2 identical over 10 bases. Germline V gives CDR1 LNHDA, CDR2 SQIVND (reference sequence). V was clipped by 3 bases and J by 4 bases; unmatched bases: 9. This CDR3 has 16 residues. The CDR3 spells CASSILAGDPIYEQYF. The DNA of the CDR3 is TGTGCCAGTAGTATTCTAGCGGGGGACCCGATTTACGAGCAGTACTTC. The full variable domain, completed using reference TRBV19 and TRBJ2-7, is DGGITQSPKYLFRKEGQNVTLSCEQNLNHDAMYWYRQDPGQGLRLIYYSQIVNDFQKGDIAEGYSVSREKKESFPLTVTSAQKNPTAFYLCASSILAGDPIYEQYFGPGTRLTVT.

This clonotype was found many times. The gene calls are TRBV3-1 and TRBJ2-2, with no clear D. Germline V gene lookup returns CDR1 LGHDT and CDR2 YNNKEL (reference sequence). The CDR3 consists of 11 residues. The germline V and J ends were trimmed by 4 bases and 8 bases, with 5 bases remaining between them. This CDR3 reads CASSLEGELFF. In nucleotides, the CDR3 is TGTGCCAGCAGCCTTGAGGGGGAGCTGTTTTTT.

This clonotype was seen repeatedly, ten times or more. The rearrangement uses TRBV5-1 and TRBJ1-1; the match to TRBD1 covers 8 bases. J lost 3 bases, V lost 2 bases, and 27 bases had no gene match. Germline values: CDR1 SGHRS, CDR2 YFSETQ. The CDR3 is 22 amino acids. The CDR3: CASSLFGTGGIIGDPLDTEAFF. The CDR3 DNA reads TGCGCCAGCAGCTTATTCGGGACAGGCGGCATTATCGGGGATCCCCTTGACACTGAAGCTTTCTTT.

On this clonotype: One end of the junction fails to match germline, which may point to a read error. This chain uses TRBV5-4 with TRBJ2-1; D not certain. This CDR3 has 15 amino acids. Germline-derived CDR1 and CDR2 are SGHNT and YYREEE (reference sequence). The CDR3 spells CAGSLTTGLYNEQFF. CDR3 DNA sequence: TGTGCCGGCAGCTTGACGACGGGCCTTTACAATGAGCAGTTCTTC.

The rearrangement joins TRBV20-1 to TRBJ1-1; D is unresolved. V shed 6 bases and J shed 8 bases, with 10 bases lying between them. The CDR3 has 10 residues. Germline V gene sequence: CDR1 DFQATT, CDR2 SNEGSKA (reference sequence). In nucleotides, the CDR3 is TGCAGTGCCGCAAAGAAGGAAGCTTTCTTT. Translating it yields CSAAKKEAFF.

The chain joins TRBV9 to TRBJ2-7; 8 nucleotides agree with TRBD2. CDR1 is SGDLS, CDR2 YYNGEE, per germline. J was trimmed by 4 bases and V by 10 bases; bases with no gene match: 10. The CDR3 is made up of 13 amino acids. CDR3 coding DNA: TGTGCCCTAGCCGGGGGGGAGGCTTACGAGCAGTACTTC. It translates to CALAGGEAYEQYF.

Regarding this clonotype: A much larger clone differs from this one at a single base, so this may be a read error. The chain employs TRBV27 and TRBJ1-6, with D possibly being TRBD1 (6 bases). CDR3 length equals 16 residues. The germline CDR1 and CDR2 sequences are MNHEY and SMNVEV (reference sequence). V was cut by 8 bases and J by 7 bases, with 21 bases left in between. Here the CDR3 reads CASQQTLGTPNSPLHF. The CDR3 coding sequence is TGTGCCAGCCAGCAGACACTCGGGACACCGAATTCACCCCTCCACTTT.

The CDR3 DNA sequence: TGTGCCAGCAGTTACGACGGCTATGAAAAACTGTTTTTT. Translating it yields CASSYDGYEKLFF. This sequence joins TRBV6-6 and TRBJ1-4, with D unclear. CDR3 length equals 13 residues. The germline gives CDR1 MNHNY, CDR2 SVGAGI (reference sequence). With 2 bases removed from V and 6 bases from J, the gap between germline ends came to 7 bases.

This clonotype was recorded at least ten times. The chain is built from TRBV6-1 and TRBJ1-5; TRBD1 is a possible D gene (5 bases). The CDR3 length is 11 residues. Germline CDR1 MNHNS, CDR2 SASEGT. Trimming took off 3 bases at V and 10 bases at J, with 7 bases between the two ends. Here the CDR3 reads CASSEGVPQHF. Here the CDR3 DNA reads TGTGCCAGCAGTGAGGGGGTTCCCCAGCATTTT.